This TCR beta chain was observed in a study of PD-L1 blockade in urothelial cancer (dated by TCRdb to the late 2010s). Broadly, across the study: Therapy was started in the mid-2010s for all patients, and atezolizumab 1,200 mg was administered intravenously every 3 weeks. Twenty-five of 29 patients were males with bladder-origin urothelial cancer, and about 65% of the roughly 30 reported a prior smoking history. TCR sequencing covered pretreatment tumor samples and matched, serially collected peripheral blood taken before and after atezolizumab treatment. Blood samples gave a median of about 130,000 T cells and 83,000 or so unique TCRs, with a median clonality of roughly 0.081. Patients had an ECOG performance status of 0 or 1 and had received between 0 and 3 prior chemotherapy regimens. Whole exome sequencing and RNA sequencing of pretreatment tumors were performed alongside TCR sequencing in the same patients. Over 28 patients had pretreatment blood TCR-seq, around 25 had at least one posttreatment blood collection, and around 25 had tumor TCR-seq. Blood samples were analyzed at two time points: 3 weeks after treatment start (second dose) and 6 weeks after treatment start. Durable clinical benefit was defined as a progression-free survival longer than 6 months, and TCR features were additionally tested against progression-free survival and overall survival. Durable clinical benefit was achieved by nine patients and was not achieved by 20 patients. The study, an exploratory multi-omic analysis, examined somatic, immune and clinical correlates of response to PD-L1 blockade with atezolizumab in urothelial cancer. The paper's findings and limits, for the study overall: Patients with durable benefit showed greater expansion of tumor-associated TCR clones in peripheral blood 3 weeks after starting treatment (n of about 20, p = 0.022). Improved progression-free and overall survival was found to be associated with pretreatment peripheral blood TCR clonality below the median. Because the sample size was small (n of about 27) and many of the analyses were exploratory, the results are meant to be hypothesis-generating.

There are 13 amino acids in the CDR3, from cysteine to phenylalanine inclusive. The sequence is cut down to CDR3 DNA, 39 bases in frame from base 1. As encoded in the germline V gene (reference sequence), CDR1 is MNHEY while CDR2 is SMNVEV. V loses 4 bases of germline sequence and J loses 2 bases, and the interval between the two ends is 6 bases. Synthetic TCR analog templates were spiked into each PCR to estimate absolute template abundance from read counts. The immunoSEQ assay was used to amplify TCRbeta CDR3 regions from genomic DNA with bias-controlled V and J gene primers. Sequencing of rearranged TCRbeta segments was performed at approximately 20X coverage. As for the authors' bioinformatics: Clustering was used to correct sequencing errors, and CDR3s were annotated against IMGT so that V, D and J genes could be assigned. Out-of-frame and stop-codon sequences were excluded, and only productive TCRbeta rearrangements were used in downstream analyses. To compute clonality, Shannon entropy was normalized by the log of the number of unique productive sequences and then subtracted from one. Clones differing between time points or between blood and tumor were identified using Fisher's exact test with Benjamini-Hochberg correction, with an adjusted p below 0.01 applied as the threshold. As stored in TCRdb, this immuneACCESS dataset retains in-frame rearrangements with V and J assigned. A fraction of the clones does not appear; measured against another copy, unresolved V genes explain less than half of the discrepancy, and the remainder lacks a known reason. That table supplies the V and J calls and clone size; D and trimming were determined from the DNA. The sample profile shows 70,000 to 85,000 clones; 90% of them were found once. The leading ten clones occupy 3.5% to 5% of the sample.

In its sample, this clone was seen once. The antigen it recognizes is unknown. No base-level quality is on record; no much larger clone is a single base apart. The time point label on this specimen signifies: pretreatment peripheral blood. The cohort comprised fewer than 35 patients with locally advanced or metastatic urothelial carcinoma treated at Memorial Sloan Kettering on a trial protocol. Peripheral blood mononuclear cells were collected from each patient pretreatment and during treatment, giving between 1 and 8 total time points per patient. The Qiagen DNeasy Blood extraction kit was used to purify genomic DNA from total PBMCs and tumor samples. PBMCs were collected pretreatment and during treatment and were isolated and stored as previously described.

The source was PBMCs, collected around atezolizumab (anti-PD-L1) treatment. This clonotype was sampled from an older man with urothelial cancer. This chain is built from TRBV27 and TRBJ1-5; the D gene is unclear. CDR3 sequence: CASSSGGNQPQHF. The bases are TGTGCCAGCAGTTCTGGAGGCAATCAGCCCCAGCATTTT.